This T cell receptor beta chain was obtained from a study of CD8 T cells in Susac syndrome. It was treatment-naive patients with stable or active relapsing-remitting disease who made up the multiple sclerosis controls. TEMRA cells were enriched by FACS, while CD8+ and CD4+ T cells were obtained through a negative isolation that was performed magnetically. When the RNA was reverse transcribed, random hexamers were used with an input of roughly 0.45 to 1 ug. The authors amplified TCR beta CDR3 across 54 Vbeta and 13 Jbeta using immunoSEQ multiplex PCR. From the immunoSEQ multiplex PCR reads, TCRdb called clonotypes with MiXCR, one entry per CDR3 protein. In the table there are over 130,000 distinct CDR3 sequences, roughly 95% of which are singletons. Germline V gene sequence: CDR1 DFQATT, CDR2 SNEGSKA (reference sequence). This CDR3 contains 15 residues. Germline trimming cut 3 bases from V and 4 bases from J; bases unmatched to any gene: 10.

Study-level findings and limits: As the study acknowledged, the number of individuals who were part of its TCR sequencing and HLA analysis was relatively small.

On this clonotype itself: What it recognizes is unknown.

This chain joins TRBV20-1 and TRBJ1-1; 8 bases are a match to TRBD1. Sample: CD4+ T cells from PBMCs. This sequence originates from a human donor with multiple sclerosis. The CDR3 sequence is CSARLRDRQFTEAFF. The CDR3 nucleotides read TGCAGTGCTAGGCTCCGGGACAGGCAATTCACTGAAGCTTTCTTT.